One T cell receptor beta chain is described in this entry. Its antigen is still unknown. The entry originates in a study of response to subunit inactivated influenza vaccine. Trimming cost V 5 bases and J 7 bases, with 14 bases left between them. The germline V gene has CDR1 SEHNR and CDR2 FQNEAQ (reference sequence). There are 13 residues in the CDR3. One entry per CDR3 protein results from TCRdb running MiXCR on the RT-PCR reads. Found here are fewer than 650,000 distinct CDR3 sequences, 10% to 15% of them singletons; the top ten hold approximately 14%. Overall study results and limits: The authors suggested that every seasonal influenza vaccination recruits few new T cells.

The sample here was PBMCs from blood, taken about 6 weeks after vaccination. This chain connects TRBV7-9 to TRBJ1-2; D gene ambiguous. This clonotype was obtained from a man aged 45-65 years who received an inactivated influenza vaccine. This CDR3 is CASSQAGGGGYTF. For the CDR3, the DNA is TGTGCCAGCAGCCAGGCGGGAGGCGGTGGCTACACCTTC.